This is a list of T cell receptor beta chains from one sample in a study of blood T cell repertoires in COVID-19. Method: immunoSEQ multiplex PCR; TCRdb's copy keeps in-frame clones and lacks some. Among a few hundred thousand clones listed, roughly 80% were seen once. Sample: PBMCs or T cells enriched from blood (not recorded which). These receptors were obtained from a man between 45 and 60 years old who had recovered from COVID-19. Both conserved end residues are part of each CDR3. The order of the fields is V gene, J gene, CDR3 protein.

v_gene: TRBV29-1; j_gene: TRBJ1-2; CDR3aa: CSVDPKGIYGYTF
v_gene: TRBV24-1; j_gene: TRBJ2-7; CDR3aa: CATSDPAVEPWHF
v_gene: TRBV4-1; j_gene: TRBJ1-2; CDR3aa: CASSQGQAVVYTF
v_gene: TRBV13; j_gene: TRBJ2-7; CDR3aa: CASSGGTGRYF
v_gene: TRBV12-3/TRBV12-4; j_gene: TRBJ2-3; CDR3aa: CASSQLRTDTQYF
v_gene: TRBV7-3; j_gene: TRBJ1-2; CDR3aa: CASSASRGFGYTF
v_gene: TRBV27; j_gene: TRBJ1-1; CDR3aa: CASRGTGVAFF
v_gene: TRBV9; j_gene: TRBJ2-2; CDR3aa: CASSVGLAGNTGELFF
v_gene: TRBV10-2; j_gene: TRBJ2-7; CDR3aa: CASSELAAYEQYF
v_gene: TRBV3-1/TRBV3-2; j_gene: TRBJ2-1; CDR3aa: CASSPFGTSGDNEQFF
v_gene: TRBV13; j_gene: TRBJ1-2; CDR3aa: CASSRDRGPSNYGYTF
v_gene: TRBV9; j_gene: TRBJ2-1; CDR3aa: CASSGIVRGNEQFF
v_gene: TRBV4-2; j_gene: TRBJ2-7; CDR3aa: CASSREPGQASYEQYF
v_gene: TRBV16; j_gene: TRBJ2-7; CDR3aa: CASSQSGLAGISYEQYF
v_gene: TRBV4-1; j_gene: TRBJ1-1; CDR3aa: CASSQDHRNRVNTEAFF
v_gene: TRBV7-2; j_gene: TRBJ1-5; CDR3aa: CASSLVLTGGQPQHF
v_gene: TRBV4-1; j_gene: TRBJ1-5; CDR3aa: CASSQDLTGRYQPQHF
v_gene: TRBV7-3; j_gene: TRBJ1-2; CDR3aa: CASSPHGGHGYTF
v_gene: TRBV3-1/TRBV3-2; j_gene: TRBJ2-1; CDR3aa: CASSQGFRGAPNEQFF
v_gene: TRBV29-1; j_gene: TRBJ1-1; CDR3aa: CSARQGVNTEAFF
v_gene: TRBV5-1; j_gene: TRBJ2-5; CDR3aa: CASSSLQGGETQYF
v_gene: TRBV7-2; j_gene: TRBJ1-1; CDR3aa: CASSLVGGWNTEAFF
v_gene: TRBV27; j_gene: TRBJ2-3; CDR3aa: CASTELGGASTDTQYF
v_gene: TRBV3-1/TRBV3-2; j_gene: TRBJ1-6; CDR3aa: CASSPLLESPLHF
v_gene: TRBV18; j_gene: TRBJ2-1; CDR3aa: CASSGLAGDNEQFF
v_gene: TRBV6-2/TRBV6-3; j_gene: TRBJ2-7; CDR3aa: CASSNTRSSPYEQYF
v_gene: TRBV4-3; j_gene: TRBJ2-2; CDR3aa: CASSQAPGLQSGELFF
v_gene: TRBV29-1; j_gene: TRBJ2-7; CDR3aa: CSVSDSLSYEQYF
v_gene: TRBV6-5; j_gene: TRBJ1-5; CDR3aa: CASSPEGYGNQPQHF
v_gene: TRBV19; j_gene: TRBJ2-7; CDR3aa: CASSTAQVSSYEQYF
v_gene: TRBV27; j_gene: TRBJ1-5; CDR3aa: CASSLFALSSNQPQHF
v_gene: TRBV14; j_gene: TRBJ2-7; CDR3aa: CASSQDQRLALNEQYF
v_gene: TRBV28; j_gene: TRBJ1-2; CDR3aa: CASRIQGAGYGYTF
v_gene: TRBV2; j_gene: TRBJ2-7; CDR3aa: CASTGVSYEQYF
v_gene: TRBV7-3; j_gene: TRBJ2-1; CDR3aa: CASSSSGTYNEQFF